The 18 T cell receptor beta chains reported below all come from one sample, sequenced in a study of T cell changes during pregnancy in multiple sclerosis. The protocol was immunoSEQ multiplex PCR, while the TCRdb copy is restricted to in-frame clones and leaves out a portion. This sample has 35,000 to 45,000 clones, with 91% found just once. Source: CD4+ T cells from peripheral blood mononuclear cells, taken in the second trimester of pregnancy. The receptors shown here come from a female donor in good health, enrolled as a control in a pregnancy study.

V gene TRBV28 combines with J gene TRBJ1-5; 8 bases map to TRBD1. The length of the CDR3 is 17 residues. The ends lost 1 base at V and 7 bases at J; junction bases unmatched: 12. CDR1 and CDR2 (germline): MDHEN, SYDVKM. Here the CDR3 DNA reads TGTGCCAGCAGTTTATCGGTGGGGACAGGAAGGTTCCAGCCCCAGCATTTT. The encoded protein is CASSLSVGTGRFQPQHF.

The V call is TRBV28, the J call TRBJ1-4; 11 positions match TRBD1. Germline V gives CDR1 MDHEN, CDR2 SYDVKM. J was trimmed by 7 bases and V by 4 bases; bases with no gene match: 5. CDR3 length: 15 residues. DNA for the CDR3: TGTGCCAGCAGTTCCGGACAGGGGGCTGGTGAAAAACTGTTTTTT. As protein: CASSSGQGAGEKLFF.

V usage is TRBV25-1 and J usage is TRBJ1-6; D remains ambiguous. CDR3 length: 13 residues. In germline, CDR1 is MGHDK, CDR2 SYGVNS. The germline V and J ends were trimmed by 3 bases and 10 bases, with 10 bases remaining between them. The CDR3 DNA reads as TGTGCCAGCAGTGAGAGGGCTGGATCACCCCTCCACTTT. It encodes CASSERAGSPLHF. Filled out from reference TRBV25-1 and TRBJ1-6, the complete variable domain reads EADIYQTPRYLVIGTGKKITLECSQTMGHDKMYWYQQDPGMELHLIHYSYGVNSTEKGDLSSESTVSRIRTEHFPLTLESARPSHTSQYLCASSERAGSPLHFGNGTRLTVT.

V is TRBV7-6 and J is TRBJ1-2, with TRBD1 as a possible D gene (5 bases). The CDR3 has 18 residues. CDR1 is SGHVS, CDR2 FNYEAQ, per germline. V was pared by 1 base and J by 1 base, with 19 bases between. For the CDR3, the DNA is TGTGCCAGCAGCTTAGTCTTAAGGGGCGCCCAACTTAACTATGGCTACACCTTC. This translates into CASSLVLRGAQLNYGYTF.

The rearrangement links TRBV28 to TRBJ2-7; 9 bases agree with TRBD1. Germline CDR1 reads MDHEN; CDR2 reads SYDVKM. The CDR3 is 18 residues long. Trimming at V came to 5 bases and at J to 5 bases, leaving 19 bases not matched to a gene. CDR3 sequence: CASSGPPRDRVPPDEQYF. The CDR3 DNA is TGTGCCAGCAGTGGCCCCCCCCGGGACAGGGTCCCTCCAGACGAGCAGTACTTC. Variable domain in full (rest from reference TRBV28 and TRBJ2-7): DVKVTQSSRYLVKRTGEKVFLECVQDMDHENMFWYRQDPGLGLRLIYFSYDVKMKEKGDIPEGYSVSREKKERFSLILESASTNQTSMYLCASSGPPRDRVPPDEQYFGPGTRLTVT.

The genes are TRBV6-4 and TRBJ1-2; D is unresolved. V was cut by 7 bases and J by 4 bases, with 16 bases left in between. In germline, CDR1 is MRHNA, CDR2 SNTAGT. CDR3 length: 14 residues. The CDR3 loop reads CASTARERGYGYTF. The CDR3 DNA follows: TGTGCCAGCACGGCCCGGGAGCGGGGCTATGGCTACACCTTC.

Turning to this clone: The identical CDR3 is also encoded by other nucleotide sequences in the sample. The chain carries TRBV18 and TRBJ1-3; weak D call: TRBD1 (6 bases). The V gene lost 6 bases and the J gene lost 0 bases, with 12 bases spanning the gap. The CDR3 spans 15 residues. Germline V gives CDR1 KGHSH, CDR2 LQKENI. The chain's CDR3 is CASSWDTSSGNTIYF. The CDR3 region has the DNA TGTGCCAGCTCGTGGGACACTAGCTCTGGAAACACCATATATTTT.

This chain uses TRBV6-1 with TRBJ2-3; possible D gene TRBD2, 6 bases. The CDR3 spans 14 residues. With 8 bases removed from V and 2 bases from J, the gap between germline ends came to 14 bases. Per the germline V gene, CDR1 is MNHNS and CDR2 is SASEGT. The CDR3 sequence: CASLRGGATDTQYF. The CDR3, as DNA: TGTGCCAGCCTTCGGGGCGGGGCCACAGATACGCAGTATTTT.

This sequence joins TRBV27 and TRBJ1-1; 7 positions agree with TRBD1. The J segment lost 5 bases and the V segment lost 5 bases, leaving 5 bases of the junction unmatched. CDR1 is MNHEY and CDR2 is SMNVEV in the germline V gene (reference sequence). There are 13 residues in the CDR3. CDR3 sequence: CASSQQGRTEAFF. CDR3 nucleotide sequence: TGTGCCAGCAGTCAACAGGGGAGGACTGAAGCTTTCTTT.

The chain has TRBV10-1 and TRBJ1-4; tentative D call: TRBD1 (6 bases). Germline V gene data show CDR1 as WNHNN and CDR2 as SYGVQD (reference sequence). V was pared by 5 bases and J by 7 bases, with 23 bases between. The CDR3 has 17 residues. The CDR3 DNA is TGCGCCAGCAGTCCTTATTCACAGGGCTCGTCCTCTGAAAAACTGTTTTTT. This gives the protein CASSPYSQGSSSEKLFF.

DNA for the CDR3: TGTGCCAGCAGTTTGCCAGCGGGAGTACACGAGCAGTACTTC. Its translation is CASSLPAGVHEQYF. The chain carries TRBV28 and TRBJ2-7; 8 bases agree with TRBD2. Trimming removed 3 bases from V and 5 bases from J; junction bases left unmatched: 6. The CDR3 contains 14 residues. The germline gives CDR1 MDHEN, CDR2 SYDVKM. Based on the CDR3 plus reference TRBV28 and TRBJ2-7, the full variable domain is DVKVTQSSRYLVKRTGEKVFLECVQDMDHENMFWYRQDPGLGLRLIYFSYDVKMKEKGDIPEGYSVSREKKERFSLILESASTNQTSMYLCASSLPAGVHEQYFGPGTRLTVT.

The genes are TRBV14 and TRBJ2-1; D might be TRBD2 (6 bases). Germline CDR1 is SGHDN and CDR2 is FVKESK. This CDR3 has 18 amino acids. Trimming pared 5 bases from V and 9 bases from J, leaving 29 bases between. CDR3 in DNA: TGTGCCAGCAGCTTAGGGGCATCCGGCGGGAAGATTCGAGTTGAGCAGTTCTTC. Translation: CASSLGASGGKIRVEQFF.

The J gene is TRBJ1-2, the V gene TRBV7-9; no firm D call. V lost 7 bases, J lost 7 bases, and 13 bases lay in between. Germline V CDR1 and CDR2: SEHNR, FQNEAQ (reference sequence). The CDR3 is made up of 12 amino acids. The CDR3 bases are TGTGCCAGCACCGAAAACTCGGGTGGCTACACCTTC. Its translation is CASTENSGGYTF.

This clone came up once. The missing conserved phenylalanine or tryptophan at the end of this CDR3 makes a read error likely. The genes are TRBV5-3 and TRBJ2-7; possibly TRBD2 for D (6 bases). TRBV5-3 is labeled an ORF, and its function is uncertain. The CDR3 loop spans 15 amino acids. The CDR3 spells CAPVGRGSLAYEQYL. CDR3 DNA sequence: TGTGCTCCGGTGGGGCGGGGAAGTTTGGCCTACGAGCAGTACCTC.

The chain links TRBV30 to TRBJ2-7; D is perhaps TRBD2 (7 bases). V gave up 1 base and J gave up 3 bases, with 19 bases separating them. Germline loops: CDR1 GTSNPN, CDR2 SVGIG (reference sequence). This CDR3 has 16 residues. CDR3 loop: CAWSDPPAGAFYEQYF. DNA for the CDR3: TGTGCCTGGAGTGACCCTCCCGCGGGGGCCTTCTACGAGCAGTACTTC.

The chain links TRBV5-6 to TRBJ2-7, with TRBD2 identical over 8 bases. CDR1 is SGHDT, CDR2 YYEEEE, per germline. The trim removed 2 bases at V and 1 base at J, leaving 11 bases unmatched. The CDR3 totals 17 residues. In DNA form, the CDR3 reads TGTGCCAGCAGCTTCGGGTGGGGGGCTAGCGGGTCCTACGAGCAGTACTTC. This sequence encodes CASSFGWGASGSYEQYF.

V usage is TRBV19 and J usage is TRBJ2-7; TRBD1 is a possible D gene (6 bases). Germline V lookup: CDR1 LNHDA, CDR2 SQIVND (reference sequence). The CDR3 is 15 amino acids. Trimming pared 2 bases from V and 0 bases from J, leaving 11 bases between. The CDR3 sequence is CASSIRTGPSYEQYF. CDR3 in DNA: TGTGCCAGTAGTATAAGAACAGGGCCCTCCTACGAGCAGTACTTC.

V usage is TRBV4-2 and J usage is TRBJ2-5; the match to TRBD2 covers 7 bases. The CDR3 extends over 14 amino acids. Unmatched junction bases numbered 4, after V lost 1 base and J lost 5 bases. CDR1 is LGHNA, CDR2 YNFKEQ, per germline. The CDR3 nucleotides are TGTGCCAGCAGCCAAGCCGTGGGAGGGGAGACCCAGTACTTC. Amino acids: CASSQAVGGETQYF.